This TCR beta chain was sequenced during a study of cytomegalovirus exposure and HLA in healthy donors. The CDR3 consists of 16 residues. The junction had 6 bases not matched to a gene; V was cut back by 5 bases and J by 0 bases. The germline V gene has CDR1 MGHDK and CDR2 SYGVNS. This PCR relied on a set of 60 Vbeta primers and 13 Jbeta primers. Assay used: immunoSEQ multiplex PCR; TCRdb lists only in-frame clones, some missing. Here the sample spans about 280,000 clones, around 90% being singletons. V is TRBV25-1 and J is TRBJ1-3; 8 positions match TRBD1. Specimen: PBMCs. This clonotype was obtained from a woman aged 18 to 35 in good health and CMV-seronegative. Written as DNA, the CDR3 is TGTGCCAGCAGTTGGACAGGGCCAAGCTCTGGAAACACCATATATTTT. Translated: CASSWTGPSSGNTIYF.